What follows are 27 T cell receptor beta chains derived from one specimen sequenced in a study of Ad26.COV2.S vaccination and SARS-CoV-2 variants (dated by TCRdb to about 2021). This specimen's treatment or condition label, per the study, means: some 20 received Ad26.COV2.S at low or high dose, single or two shots; 5 received placebo; per-sample allocation not given. Repertoires of vaccine and placebo recipients were sequenced from samples collected on day 63 after the first injection. Receptors were amplified or captured by the immunoSEQ multiplex PCR assay. Not all clones reach the TCRdb copy of this immuneACCESS table, which keeps in-frame sequences only. Checked studies attribute under half of the gap to unresolved V genes and leave the rest unexplained. This sample holds more than 400,000 clones; about 90% were observed only once. Together, the top ten hold more than 3.5% of the sample. The source material was peripheral blood, sampled in a trial of Ad26.COV2.S vaccine versus placebo. These receptors originate from a person aged 18-60 years who received the Ad26.COV2.S COVID-19 vaccine or a placebo.

The rearrangement uses TRBV28 and TRBJ1-5, with D perhaps TRBD1 (6 bases). The germline V gene encodes CDR1 MDHEN and CDR2 SYDVKM. This CDR3 comprises 13 residues. V lost 2 bases and J 5 bases, leaving 7 bases between the germline ends. The CDR3 region has the DNA TGTGCCAGCAGTTTACAGGGGTATCAGCCCCAGCATTTT. Its translation: CASSLQGYQPQHF.

The genes are TRBV7-9 and TRBJ1-2; D perhaps matches TRBD1 (5 bases). The V gene's germline CDR1 is SEHNR and CDR2 FQNEAQ (reference sequence). The CDR3 sequence is 18 residues long. V was pared by 5 bases and J by 7 bases, with 29 bases between. CDR3 coding DNA: TGTGCCAGCAGCCCAACCCCGGGCGACAGCCAAACTGGTCGTGGCTACACCTTC. Translated, it gives CASSPTPGDSQTGRGYTF.

The chain is built from TRBV29-1 and TRBJ1-2, with a tentative D call TRBD1 (5 bases). This CDR3 comprises 13 residues. The germline gives CDR1 SQVTM, CDR2 ANQGSEA. Deletions cut 3 bases from V and 3 bases from J, with 11 bases between. The CDR3 loop is CSVEVRVDYGYTF. CDR3 bases: TGCAGCGTTGAGGTCAGGGTGGACTATGGCTACACCTTC. The whole variable domain, remainder taken from reference TRBV29-1 and TRBJ1-2, is SAVISQKPSRDICQRGTSLTIQCQVDSQVTMMFWYRQQPGQSLTLIATANQGSEATYESGFVIDKFPISRPNLTFSTLTVSNMSPEDSSIYLCSVEVRVDYGYTFGSGTRLTVV.

The chain has TRBV29-1 and TRBJ2-7; D possibly corresponds to TRBD1 (5 bases). Trimming cost V 2 bases and J 2 bases, with 7 bases left between them. The CDR3 sequence is 12 residues long. Germline V gene lookup returns CDR1 SQVTM and CDR2 ANQGSEA. The CDR3 loop is CSVELGPYEQYF. The DNA of the CDR3 is TGCAGCGTTGAATTGGGGCCCTACGAGCAGTACTTC.

V gene TRBV28 combines with J gene TRBJ1-5, with D possibly being TRBD1 (5 bases). The germline V and J ends were trimmed by 1 base and 8 bases, with 9 bases remaining between them. Germline values: CDR1 MDHEN, CDR2 SYDVKM. The CDR3 has 13 residues. CDR3 bases: TGTGCCAGCAGTTTATCAGGGCGGGAGCCCCAGCATTTT. Amino acid sequence: CASSLSGREPQHF. The full variable domain, its missing parts supplied by reference TRBV28 and TRBJ1-5, is DVKVTQSSRYLVKRTGEKVFLECVQDMDHENMFWYRQDPGLGLRLIYFSYDVKMKEKGDIPEGYSVSREKKERFSLILESASTNQTSMYLCASSLSGREPQHFGDGTRLSIL.

The gene calls are TRBV9 and TRBJ1-2, with D possibly TRBD1 on 5 matching bases. The CDR3 runs to 16 residues. Trimming cost V 3 bases and J 7 bases, with 22 bases left between them. CDR1 is SGDLS, CDR2 YYNGEE, per germline. In DNA form, the CDR3 reads TGTGCCAGCAGCGCCGGGGGGGATCGGGCAGGTGCTGGCTACACCTTC. Protein sequence: CASSAGGDRAGAGYTF.

V gene TRBV28 combines with J gene TRBJ1-1; D might be TRBD1 (5 bases). The length of the CDR3 is 13 residues. Looked up from germline, CDR1 is MDHEN and CDR2 is SYDVKM. V gave up 6 bases and J gave up 10 bases, with 18 bases separating them. This CDR3 reads CASRLVRDRGAFF. In DNA form, the CDR3 reads TGTGCCAGCAGGCTGGTCCGGGACCGAGGAGCTTTCTTT.

This sequence joins TRBV6-2 or TRBV6-3 and TRBJ1-5; D unclear. CDR3 length: 11 amino acids. Germline CDR1 and CDR2: MNHEY and SVGEGT. The germline V and J ends were trimmed by 2 bases and 14 bases, with 10 bases remaining between them. The CDR3 sequence: CASSYGVMKHF. The CDR3 nucleotides are TGTGCCAGCAGTTACGGGGTAATGAAGCATTTT.

The chain recombines TRBV19 with TRBJ2-1; 9 bases are a match to TRBD1. This CDR3 has 17 residues. With V trimmed by 5 bases and J by 0 bases, 8 bases remained unmatched. Germline lookup yields CDR1 LNHDA and CDR2 SQIVND (reference sequence). The CDR3 reads CASSPPTGGFSYNEQFF. The CDR3 coding sequence is TGTGCCAGTAGTCCCCCGACAGGGGGATTCTCCTACAATGAGCAGTTCTTC.

A word on this clone: A much larger clonotype is one base distant, so this may be a read error. Other DNA sequences in the sample encode the same CDR3. The gene calls are TRBV3-1 (or the pseudogene TRBV3-2) and TRBJ2-2; D may be TRBD1 (6 bases). The CDR3 covers 13 residues. V gave up 2 bases and J gave up 5 bases, with 6 bases separating them. CDR1 LGHDT and CDR2 YNNKEL come from the germline V gene (reference sequence). In nucleotides, the CDR3 is TGTGCCAGCAGCCAACAGGGGACCGGGGAGCTGTTTTTT. It is translated as CASSQQGTGELFF.

In regard to this clone: Other DNA sequences of this sample code for an identical CDR3. J is TRBJ2-3 and V is TRBV9; TRBD2 is a possible D gene (6 bases). Trimming removed 2 bases at V and 4 bases at J, with 11 bases between. Germline CDR1 and CDR2: SGDLS and YYNGEE. CDR3 length equals 14 residues. CDR3 in amino acids: CASSVGGSPDTQYF. For the CDR3, the DNA is TGTGCCAGCAGCGTCGGAGGGAGCCCAGATACGCAGTATTTT.

The chain combines TRBV20-1 with TRBJ2-1; no definite D call. The germline V gene encodes CDR1 DFQATT and CDR2 SNEGSKA (reference sequence). V dropped 3 bases and J dropped 0 bases, with 15 bases sitting between them. This CDR3 is 16 amino acids long. CDR3 in DNA: TGCAGTGCTAGTCCTAGTGTAAAGAGCTCCTACAATGAGCAGTTCTTC. Its protein product is CSASPSVKSSYNEQFF.

The chain couples TRBV21-1 to TRBJ2-3; the DNA was not used to check the table's D call, TRBD2. TRBV21-1 is a known pseudogene. CDR3 length: 18 residues. CDR3 coding DNA: TGTGCCAGCACCCCCCCTTGCCCGCGGGAGGCGAGCACAGATACGCAGTATTTT. Its protein is CASTPPCPREASTDTQYF.

CDR3 protein: CASSIDPPRVNYEQYF. As DNA, the CDR3 is TGTGCCAGTAGTATAGATCCCCCTCGGGTCAACTACGAGCAGTACTTC. The chain is built from TRBV19 and TRBJ2-7; no definite D call. The V gene lost 0 bases and the J gene lost 3 bases, with 15 bases spanning the gap. CDR1 is LNHDA and CDR2 is SQIVND in the germline V gene (reference sequence). This CDR3 has 16 residues.

CDR3 sequence reads: CASSPLALGGGNEKLFF. The CDR3 region has the DNA TGTGCCAGCAGTCCACTCGCTCTAGGAGGGGGTAATGAAAAACTGTTTTTT. This sequence joins TRBV27 and TRBJ1-4; tentative D call: TRBD1 (6 bases). The CDR3 sequence is 17 residues long. V lost 5 bases to trimming and J lost 4 bases, with 20 bases between them. In germline, CDR1 is MNHEY, CDR2 SMNVEV (reference sequence).

The table lists this clone with a count of one. The chain's CDR3 is CSASDLFGSRSTDTQYF. In nucleotides, the CDR3 is TGCAGTGCTAGTGATTTGTTCGGGAGCCGAAGCACAGATACGCAGTATTTT. The chain carries TRBV20-1 and TRBJ2-3; D is perhaps TRBD2 (6 bases). V shed 3 bases and J shed 0 bases, with 19 bases lying between them. CDR3 length: 17 amino acids. CDR1 and CDR2 (germline): DFQATT, SNEGSKA (reference sequence).

The chain recombines TRBV4-3 with TRBJ2-3, with D maybe TRBD1 (6 bases). The germline V gene encodes CDR1 LGHNA and CDR2 YSLEER. The CDR3 runs to 17 residues. The V gene lost 0 bases and the J gene lost 6 bases, with 19 bases spanning the gap. This chain's CDR3 is CASSQDWGLGRRDTQYF. CDR3 DNA: TGCGCCAGCAGCCAAGATTGGGGGCTAGGAAGGAGGGATACGCAGTATTTT.

Worth noting for this clone: At one of its ends the junction is not consistent with the germline gene, which may arise from a read error. This sample also contains other DNA sequences that code for the same CDR3. The rearrangement joins TRBV15 to TRBJ2-4; D is unclear. This CDR3 is 13 amino acids long. In germline, CDR1 is LNHNV, CDR2 YYDKDF (reference sequence). CDR3 DNA sequence: TGTGCCACCAGCAGAGATAAAGGAGCCATGGTTGGCTTC. Translated: CATSRDKGAMVGF.

This chain joins TRBV6-2 or TRBV6-3 and TRBJ2-7; 10 nucleotides line up with TRBD2. The CDR3 contains 15 residues. The junction had 9 bases not matched to a gene; V was cut back by 5 bases and J by 5 bases. CDR1 is MNHEY and CDR2 is SVGEGT in the germline V gene. CDR3 sequence reads: CASSGGLAVIDEQYF. The CDR3 region has the DNA TGTGCCAGCAGTGGCGGACTAGCGGTTATCGACGAGCAGTACTTC.

The genes are TRBV10-3 and TRBJ2-5; 8 bases map to TRBD2. The germline CDR1 and CDR2 sequences are ENHRY and SYGVKD. The CDR3 spans 15 residues. V lost 2 bases, J lost 3 bases, and 5 bases stayed unmatched. This chain's CDR3 is CAISERSGAKETQYF. CDR3 DNA: TGTGCCATCAGTGAGCGTAGCGGGGCCAAAGAGACCCAGTACTTC.

This clone has more than one count but fewer than ten. It is unclear where the CDR3 begins or ends on the DNA, so no DNA is shown, and the CDR3 is as TCRdb lists it. The chain joins TRBV2 to TRBJ1-5; the D call of TRBD1 is as the table states it, not checked on the DNA. The germline V gene has CDR1 SNHLY and CDR2 FYNNEI. The CDR3 is 15 residues long, counting both termini. CDR3 residues: CASSSSGQGNQPQHF.

The gene calls are TRBV9 and TRBJ2-1, with 14 bases aligning to TRBD2. Germline-derived CDR1 and CDR2 are SGDLS and YYNGEE. V trimming: 2 bases; J trimming: 8 bases; junction bases outside the gene matches: 12. This CDR3 comprises 18 residues. The CDR3 here is CASSVSLTSGRVYDEQFF. CDR3 bases: TGTGCCAGCAGCGTTTCACTGACTAGCGGGAGGGTTTATGATGAGCAGTTCTTC.

The chain has TRBV28 and TRBJ1-5, with D uncertain. The germline V gene has CDR1 MDHEN and CDR2 SYDVKM. This CDR3 has 11 amino acids. The V end was cut by 8 bases, the J end by 3 bases, with 5 bases between. CDR3 coding DNA: TGTGCCAGCGGATACAATCAGCCCCAGCATTTT. This sequence encodes CASGYNQPQHF.

J is TRBJ2-1 and V is TRBV11-1; a possible D gene is TRBD2 (7 bases). V was pared by 4 bases and J by 6 bases, with 19 bases between. The germline V gene encodes CDR1 SGHAT and CDR2 FQDESV (reference sequence). The CDR3 totals 16 residues. This CDR3 reads CASSSLTGTGGNEQFF. The CDR3 coding sequence is TGTGCCAGCAGCTCTTTGACAGGCACGGGGGGCAATGAGCAGTTCTTC.

V and J are TRBV13 and TRBJ2-3, with D tentatively TRBD1 (6 bases). Germline CDR1 PRHDT, CDR2 FYEKMQ (reference sequence). The CDR3 covers 16 residues. Trimming pared 0 bases from V and 6 bases from J, leaving 16 bases between. The chain's CDR3 is CASSLGRQGLGDTQYF. The DNA for the CDR3 is TGTGCCAGCAGCTTAGGGCGGCAGGGGTTAGGCGATACGCAGTATTTT.

The chain employs TRBV5-4 and TRBJ2-1; D not certain. Germline CDR1 SGHNT, CDR2 YYREEE (reference sequence). The ends were cut back, 0 bases at V and 7 bases at J, with 11 bases in the middle. CDR3 length: 14 amino acids. The CDR3 bases are TGTGCCAGCAGCTTGGTTGGCAACTTTAATGAGCAGTTCTTC. It encodes CASSLVGNFNEQFF.

The chain carries TRBV18 and TRBJ2-7; D may be TRBD1 or TRBD2 (6 bases each). V shed 4 bases and J shed 1 base, with 11 bases lying between them. CDR1 KGHSH and CDR2 LQKENI come from the germline V gene. The CDR3 consists of 14 residues. The CDR3 DNA reads as TGTGCCAGCTCACTCGGGGGCCCATCCTACGAGCAGTACTTC. Amino acid sequence: CASSLGGPSYEQYF.